This passage covers 11 T cell receptor beta chains from one sample sequenced in a study of naive and memory T cell subsets (dated by TCRdb to 2016 to 2017). Receptor libraries were prepared by UMI-ligation and nested PCR. The sequencer listed for this sample is Illumina MiSeq. The ligated cDNA was amplified by four rounds of PCR, in which nested alpha and beta constant region primers were used together with the SP2 primer. Using fastp at Q25 and MiXCR, TCRdb reprocessed the public reads and kept productive beta chains. Each entry merges the rows of one CDR3 protein and shows their most common DNA and genes. In all, the sample holds more than 20,000 distinct CDR3 sequences, and around 4.9% of those were seen once. The ten largest make up around 7% of the sample. A robust, sensitive protocol for the amplification, sequencing and analysis of TCRs was described in the study, in which 3' ligation of a UMI-containing oligonucleotide to TCR cDNA was used.

What was sequenced was blood. The receptors come from an adult in good health.

In this sample, this clonotype turned up many times. J is TRBJ2-1 and V is TRBV6-2 or TRBV6-3; 13 nucleotides agree with TRBD2. J was trimmed by 8 bases and V by 5 bases; bases with no gene match: 9. The germline V gene encodes CDR1 MNHEY and CDR2 SVGEGT. The CDR3 runs 16 residues. CDR3 DNA sequence: TGTGCCAGCAGTCTCGTTGGACTAGCGGGAGCCGATGAGCAGTTCTTC. This sequence encodes CASSLVGLAGADEQFF.

This clonotype was counted many times. V is TRBV10-3 and J is TRBJ2-3, with TRBD2 identical over 9 bases. Germline V gene lookup returns CDR1 ENHRY and CDR2 SYGVKD. The CDR3 covers 13 residues. V was pared by 6 bases and J by 4 bases, with 2 bases of the junction left unmatched. This chain's CDR3 is CAIRAGGPDTQYF. Here the CDR3 DNA reads TGTGCCATCAGGGCGGGAGGGCCAGATACGCAGTATTTT.

In its sample, this clonotype ranks as medium-sized. V gene TRBV29-1 combines with J gene TRBJ2-2; 8 nucleotides agree with TRBD1. V gave up 5 bases and J gave up 3 bases; unmatched junction bases: 8. CDR3 length equals 15 residues. Germline-derived CDR1 and CDR2 are SQVTM and ANQGSEA. DNA of the CDR3: TGCAGCGTTAAAACCCCGGGACAGGACACCGGGGAGCTGTTTTTT. It specifies CSVKTPGQDTGELFF.

This clonotype was seen many times. The DNA for the CDR3 is TGTGCCAGCAGCTTAGGCCGCAGGACTGCCAATGAGCAGTTCTTC. It yields the protein CASSLGRRTANEQFF. The V gene is TRBV13, the J gene TRBJ2-1; possible D gene TRBD2, 5 bases. The CDR3 runs to 15 residues. V lost 0 bases and J lost 6, with 12 bases in between. Germline V gives CDR1 PRHDT, CDR2 FYEKMQ (reference sequence).

A few counts support this clonotype. Since a much larger clone is just one base distant, this may be a read error. The CDR3 nucleotides are TGCAGTGCCGGGGGACCGGAACGGAACACTGAAGCTTTCTTT. Translating it yields CSAGGPERNTEAFF. The genes are TRBV20-1 and TRBJ1-1, with a weak D call TRBD1 (5 bases). Germline V CDR1 and CDR2: DFQATT, SNEGSKA (reference sequence). This CDR3 contains 14 residues. V was shortened by 6 bases and J by 1 base, with 15 bases between the two germline ends.

This clonotype has ten or more counts. The chain recombines TRBV29-1 with TRBJ2-7; no definite D call. Germline V gene data show CDR1 as SQVTM and CDR2 as ANQGSEA. Trimming removed 4 bases at V and 2 bases at J, with 6 bases between. This CDR3 region has 11 residues. DNA for the CDR3: TGCAGCGTTGCCACCGCCTACGAGCAGTACTTC. This encodes CSVATAYEQYF.

This clonotype has ten or more counts. The chain employs TRBV7-9 and TRBJ2-1; a possible D gene is TRBD1 (5 bases). This CDR3 has 14 amino acids. Germline loops: CDR1 SEHNR, CDR2 FQNEAQ (reference sequence). The V and J ends lost 2 bases and 9 bases respectively, with 14 bases between them. DNA of the CDR3: TGTGCCAGCAGCTTAAGGCAGGGCGACAGTGAGCAGTTCTTC. Amino acids: CASSLRQGDSEQFF. The complete variable domain, with remaining parts taken from reference TRBV7-9 and TRBJ2-1, reads DTGVSQNPRHKITKRGQNVTFRCDPISEHNRLYWYRQTLGQGPEFLTYFQNEAQLEKSRLLSDRFSAERPKGSFSTLEIQRTEQGDSAMYLCASSLRQGDSEQFFGPGTRLTVL.

At least ten counts were recorded for this clonotype. J is TRBJ1-2 and V is TRBV3-1; a possible D gene is TRBD1 (5 bases). In germline, CDR1 is LGHDT, CDR2 YNNKEL (reference sequence). The CDR3 extends over 13 amino acids. Trimming shortened V by 1 base and J by 8 bases, and 11 bases separated the two germline ends. As DNA, the CDR3 is TGTGCCAGCAGCCAAGGGGGGGGAGGCGGCTACACCTTC. This encodes CASSQGGGGGYTF.

This chain links TRBV3-1 with TRBJ2-3; 9 bases are a match to TRBD1. The CDR3 spans 16 residues. J was trimmed by 4 bases and V by 2 bases; bases with no gene match: 7. The V gene's germline CDR1 is LGHDT and CDR2 YNNKEL (reference sequence). The CDR3 DNA reads TGTGCCAGCAGCCAATACCGGGACAGGGACGCAGATACGCAGTATTTT. Its translation: CASSQYRDRDADTQYF.

This clonotype has at least ten counts. The rearrangement joins TRBV6-5 to TRBJ1-1, with 9 bases matching TRBD1. The V gene's germline CDR1 is MNHEY and CDR2 SVGAGI. This CDR3 region has 15 residues. Trimming removed 7 bases from V and 2 bases from J; junction bases left unmatched: 8. For the CDR3, the DNA is TGTGCCAGCACCGGGACAGGGTCTCCCAACACTGAAGCTTTCTTT. Translated: CASTGTGSPNTEAFF.

The V gene is TRBV6-1, the J gene TRBJ2-7, with no clear D. The ends were cut back, 6 bases at V and 5 bases at J, with 17 bases in the middle. Germline CDR1 is MNHNS and CDR2 is SASEGT. The CDR3 covers 14 residues. CDR3: CASSPGPASHEQYF. The CDR3 DNA is TGTGCCAGCAGCCCGGGCCCAGCGAGCCACGAGCAGTACTTC.